Shown below are 27 T cell receptor beta chains from a single sample sequenced in a study of T-cell reconstitution after alpha-beta-depleted transplantation in children. Unique molecular identifiers were incorporated when the TCRbeta library was constructed. A single record per CDR3 protein comes from TCRdb applying MiXCR to the PCR reads. The repertoire consists of a few hundred thousand distinct CDR3 sequences, with 9.7% occurring once and the leading ten covering over 4.5%. The sample consisted of PBMCs from the stem cell graft donor, taken from the stem cell graft. These receptor sequences come from a human donor who donated a stem cell graft to a child with SCID.

The V gene is TRBV5-1, the J gene TRBJ2-7; D may be TRBD1 (6 bases). This CDR3 contains 14 residues. Looked up from germline, CDR1 is SGHRS and CDR2 is YFSETQ. With 4 bases removed from V and 1 base from J, the gap between germline ends came to 12 bases. CDR3 coding DNA: TGCGCCAGCAGCGTCAGGGGCCCATCCTACGAGCAGTACTTC. It encodes CASSVRGPSYEQYF.

Ten or more counts support this clonotype. The CDR3 nucleotides read TGTGCCAGCGGGACAGTCCAAGAGACCCAGTACTTC. It codes for CASGTVQETQYF. This chain joins TRBV11-2 and TRBJ2-5; 7 nucleotides match TRBD1. Germline trimming cut 8 bases from V and 1 base from J; bases unmatched to any gene: 1. CDR1 is SGHAT and CDR2 is FQNNGV in the germline V gene. The CDR3 runs to 12 residues.

This clonotype came up many times. V gene TRBV6-1 combines with J gene TRBJ2-2; possibly TRBD1 or TRBD2 for D (6 bases each). Trimming removed 8 bases from V and 6 bases from J, with 16 bases in between. Germline V gives CDR1 MNHNS, CDR2 SASEGT. The CDR3 length is 14 residues. In DNA, the CDR3 is TGTGCCAGCGCCGCAGGGGAGGAGGCCGGGGAGCTGTTTTTT. This translates into CASAAGEEAGELFF.

This clonotype occurred many times. This chain links TRBV12-3 or TRBV12-4 with TRBJ1-5; 9 bases line up with TRBD1. CDR3 length: 16 amino acids. J gave up 7 bases and V 2 bases, and 9 bases lay outside the gene matches. The CDR3 DNA is TGTGCCAGCAGTTTAAAACCGGGACAGGGCAGCCAGCCCCAGCATTTT. Its protein is CASSLKPGQGSQPQHF.

This clonotype was found many times. The chain carries TRBV4-1 and TRBJ1-4, with 11 nucleotides matching TRBD1. The CDR3 is 14 amino acids. CDR1 and CDR2 (germline): MGHRA, YSYEKL. The trim removed 4 bases at V and 10 bases at J, leaving 5 bases unmatched. The CDR3 loop is CASSPGTGGGKLFF. The CDR3 coding sequence is TGCGCCAGCAGCCCCGGGACAGGGGGGGGAAAACTGTTTTTT.

As for this clonotype: This may be a read error: a much more frequent sequence differs by one nucleotide. The J gene is TRBJ1-2, the V gene TRBV4-2, with D maybe TRBD1 (5 bases). The CDR3 is made up of 15 amino acids. CDR1 LGHNA and CDR2 YNFKEQ come from the germline V gene. This CDR3 reads CASSQSDSSNYGDTF. CDR3 nucleotides: TGTGCCAGCAGCCAATCAGACAGTTCTAACTATGGCGACACCTTC.

This clonotype was found a few times. This may be a read error: a much more frequent sequence differs by one nucleotide. The chain carries TRBV20-1 and TRBJ1-3; 8 bases are shared with TRBD1. The CDR3 has 16 amino acids. Looked up from germline, CDR1 is DFQATT and CDR2 is SNEGSKA (reference sequence). The DNA for the CDR3 is TGCTGTGCTCTGCCCACTACAGGGGGTGTTAGAGACACCATATATTTT. Protein: CCALPTTGGVRDTIYF.

This clonotype was picked up many times. The V call is TRBV5-1, the J call TRBJ1-3; no definite D call. The germline V and J ends were trimmed by 2 bases and 4 bases, with 4 bases remaining between them. The CDR3 has 12 amino acids. Germline V gene sequence: CDR1 SGHRS, CDR2 YFSETQ. CDR3 region: CASSLEGNTIYF. The DNA of the CDR3 is TGCGCCAGCAGCTTAGAAGGAAACACCATATATTTT. Using reference TRBV5-1 and TRBJ1-3 for the parts outside the CDR3, the full variable domain is KAGVTQTPRYLIKTRGQQVTLSCSPISGHRSVSWYQQTPGQGLQFLFEYFSETQRNKGNFPGRFSGRQFSNSRSEMNVSTLELGDSALYLCASSLEGNTIYFGEGSWLTVV.

This clonotype was observed many times. The rearrangement uses TRBV29-1 and TRBJ2-7; 8 nucleotides align to TRBD1. CDR3 length equals 13 residues. Germline lookup yields CDR1 SQVTM and CDR2 ANQGSEA. V trimming: 5 bases; J trimming: 5 bases; junction bases outside the gene matches: 8. CDR3 sequence reads: CSVLGQGRDEQYF. The CDR3 DNA follows: TGCAGCGTTCTTGGACAGGGACGAGACGAGCAGTACTTC.

This clonotype was seen many times. The chain uses TRBV24-1 and TRBJ2-5; D not resolved. Germline CDR1 is KGHDR and CDR2 is SFDVKD. The V end lost 4 bases, the J end lost 2 bases, and 1 base lay between the germline ends. The CDR3 sequence is 11 residues long. In DNA, the CDR3 is TGTGCCACCAGTGAGCAAGAGACCCAGTACTTC. Amino acids: CATSEQETQYF.

This clonotype was recorded at least ten times. This rearrangement joins TRBV7-2 to TRBJ2-1; 10 bases fit TRBD2. The CDR3 has 16 residues. CDR1 SGHTA and CDR2 FQGNSA come from the germline V gene. V lost 4 bases, J lost 2 bases, and 5 bases stayed unmatched. As DNA, the CDR3 is TGTGCCAGCAGCTCTAAACTAGCGGGGCCCTACAATGAGCAGTTCTTC. Translation gives CASSSKLAGPYNEQFF. The whole variable domain, filled in from reference TRBV7-2 and TRBJ2-1, reads GAGVSQSPSNKVTEKGKDVELRCDPISGHTALYWYRQSLGQGLEFLIYFQGNSAPDKSGLPSDRFSAERTGGSVSTLTIQRTQQEDSAVYLCASSSKLAGPYNEQFFGPGTRLTVL.

In its sample, this clonotype was seen many times. The V and J genes are TRBV12-3 or TRBV12-4 and TRBJ2-2, with D perhaps matching TRBD1 (6 bases). This CDR3 region has 15 residues. V lost 3 bases to trimming and J lost 1 base, with 9 bases between them. The CDR3 reads CASSFWGLNTGELFF. The CDR3 coding sequence is TGTGCCAGCAGTTTTTGGGGGCTGAACACCGGGGAGCTGTTTTTT.

This clonotype occurred many times. The chain uses TRBV20-1 and TRBJ2-3, with 8 positions matching TRBD2. The CDR3 has 16 amino acids. CDR1 is DFQATT and CDR2 is SNEGSKA in the germline V gene (reference sequence). With V trimmed by 2 bases and J by 3 bases, 10 bases remained unmatched. Here the CDR3 DNA reads TGCAGTGCTAGAATATCGAGCGGGGGCTCAACAGATACGCAGTATTTT. Encoded protein: CSARISSGGSTDTQYF.

This clonotype was recorded many times. This sequence joins TRBV12-3 or TRBV12-4 and TRBJ2-7, with TRBD1 matching 10 bases. Germline trimming cut 8 bases from V and 2 bases from J; bases unmatched to any gene: 6. CDR3 size: 14 residues. As DNA, the CDR3 is TGTGCCAGCCGCGGACAGGGGGGCACCTACGAGCAGTACTTC. It specifies CASRGQGGTYEQYF.

The sample holds many counts of this clonotype. This rearrangement joins TRBV5-1 to TRBJ2-6; D may be TRBD1 (6 bases). V lost 1 base, J lost 2 bases, and 10 bases lay in between. CDR3 length equals 16 residues. Per germline, CDR1 SGHRS and CDR2 YFSETQ. CDR3 in DNA: TGCGCCAGCAGCTTGCGGCCAGGGGCTGGGGCCAACGTCCTGACTTTC. Its translation: CASSLRPGAGANVLTF.

This clonotype was detected ten times or more. The rearrangement uses TRBV10-3 and TRBJ2-1; no reliable D call. Trimming removed 3 bases at V and 13 bases at J, with 16 bases between. CDR1 ENHRY and CDR2 SYGVKD come from the germline V gene. This CDR3 has 13 residues. The CDR3 protein is CAISDPPDLLQFF. CDR3 bases: TGTGCCATCAGTGACCCTCCGGACCTCCTTCAGTTCTTC.

This clonotype was seen at least ten times. In nucleotides, the CDR3 is TGCGCCAGCAGCTTGGGGATCTATGGCTACACCTTC. Its protein is CASSLGIYGYTF. The chain is built from TRBV5-1 and TRBJ1-2; D uncertain. The CDR3 totals 12 residues. V lost 0 bases, J lost 4 bases, and 4 bases lay in between. Per the germline V gene, CDR1 is SGHRS and CDR2 is YFSETQ.

This clonotype showed up many times. The chain joins TRBV7-9 to TRBJ2-6, with unresolved D. V dropped 1 base and J dropped 0 bases, with 7 bases sitting between them. The germline CDR1 and CDR2 sequences are SEHNR and FQNEAQ (reference sequence). This CDR3 has 16 residues. The CDR3 DNA reads as TGTGCCAGCAGCTTAGGGTGGGGCTCTGGGGCCAACGTCCTGACTTTC. It specifies CASSLGWGSGANVLTF. The full variable domain, completed using reference TRBV7-9 and TRBJ2-6, is DTGVSQNPRHKITKRGQNVTFRCDPISEHNRLYWYRQTLGQGPEFLTYFQNEAQLEKSRLLSDRFSAERPKGSFSTLEIQRTEQGDSAMYLCASSLGWGSGANVLTFGAGSRLTVL.

The chain has TRBV5-1 and TRBJ1-1; 7 bases line up with TRBD1. V lost 4 bases and J lost 1; bases outside the gene matches: 4. Germline CDR1 SGHRS, CDR2 YFSETQ. This CDR3 region has 14 residues. CDR3 loop: CASSGGQQNTEAFF. The CDR3 DNA reads TGCGCCAGCAGCGGGGGACAGCAGAACACTGAAGCTTTCTTT. The whole variable domain, filled in from reference TRBV5-1 and TRBJ1-1, reads KAGVTQTPRYLIKTRGQQVTLSCSPISGHRSVSWYQQTPGQGLQFLFEYFSETQRNKGNFPGRFSGRQFSNSRSEMNVSTLELGDSALYLCASSGGQQNTEAFFGQGTRLTVV.

This clonotype was counted many times. The chain links TRBV5-1 to TRBJ1-2, with 7 bases that match TRBD1. Germline V gene data show CDR1 as SGHRS and CDR2 as YFSETQ. Trimming removed 4 bases from V and 8 bases from J; junction bases left unmatched: 14. The CDR3 consists of 15 residues. CDR3 sequence reads: CASSPYPTGTSGYTF. The CDR3 DNA follows: TGCGCCAGCAGCCCCTACCCGACAGGGACGAGCGGCTACACCTTC.

This clonotype came up many times. This rearrangement joins TRBV21-1 to TRBJ2-6; TRBD1 reflects the table's D call only, with no check against the DNA. TRBV21-1 is given as a pseudogene. This CDR3 spans 16 amino acids. Written as DNA, the CDR3 is TGTGCCAGCACCCTGAAGGGGTACTCTGGGGCCAACGTCCTGACTTTC. As protein: CASTLKGYSGANVLTF.

This clonotype was seen only a few times. The rearrangement links TRBV5-5 to TRBJ1-1; weak D call: TRBD1 (5 bases). The CDR3 extends over 15 amino acids. CDR1 is SGHKS and CDR2 is YYEKEE in the germline V gene (reference sequence). The germline V and J ends were trimmed by 5 bases and 1 base, with 15 bases remaining between them. CDR3 bases: TGTGCCAGCAGTCCCGGCCGTAGGGGGAACACTGAAGCTTTCTTT. Its protein is CASSPGRRGNTEAFF.

In this sample, this clonotype turned up many times. This rearrangement joins TRBV4-3 to TRBJ2-7, with 11 nucleotides matching TRBD2. This CDR3 has 15 amino acids. Trimming at V came to 0 bases and at J to 4 bases, leaving 2 bases not matched to a gene. Germline V gives CDR1 LGHNA, CDR2 YSLEER. The CDR3 region has the DNA TGCGCCAGCAGCCAAGATCTAGCGGGGGGTTACGAGCAGTACTTC. Encoded protein: CASSQDLAGGYEQYF.

In the case of this clonotype: This could be a read error, since a much larger clone is one nucleotide away. This rearrangement joins TRBV7-8 to TRBJ2-7; D is undetermined. Trimming shortened V by 5 bases and J by 4 bases, and 12 bases separated the two germline ends. This CDR3 is 13 amino acids long. The germline gives CDR1 SGHVS, CDR2 FQNEAQ. The CDR3 coding sequence is TGTGCCAGCAGCATCGCCGATCAATACGAGCAGTACTTC. This translates into CASSIADQYEQYF.

This clonotype appeared many times. The chain links TRBV20-1 to TRBJ2-1; D may be TRBD1 or TRBD2 (6 bases each). The V end was cut by 6 bases, the J end by 6 bases, with 15 bases between. The CDR3 sequence is 13 residues long. Germline V lookup: CDR1 DFQATT, CDR2 SNEGSKA (reference sequence). CDR3: CSATVRGLNEQFF. CDR3 DNA sequence: TGCAGTGCCACCGTACGGGGGCTCAATGAGCAGTTCTTC.

Many counts were recorded for this clonotype. The CDR3, as DNA: TGTGCCAGCAGCACGGGACAGGGGCCAGATACGCAGTATTTT. It specifies CASSTGQGPDTQYF. The chain recombines TRBV7-8 with TRBJ2-3; 10 bases match TRBD1. Germline V CDR1 and CDR2: SGHVS, FQNEAQ. Trimming at V came to 5 bases and at J to 4 bases, leaving 3 bases not matched to a gene. CDR3 length equals 14 residues.

In its sample, this clonotype was seen many times. The chain employs TRBV5-1 and TRBJ2-2; D gene ambiguous. The CDR3 runs to 15 residues. V lost 1 base and J 6 bases, leaving 13 bases between the germline ends. CDR1 is SGHRS and CDR2 is YFSETQ in the germline V gene. The CDR3 here is CASSLNNLPAGELFF. CDR3 DNA sequence: TGCGCCAGCAGCTTGAACAATCTTCCCGCCGGGGAGCTGTTTTTT. Full variable domain (remainder filled in from reference TRBV5-1 and TRBJ2-2): KAGVTQTPRYLIKTRGQQVTLSCSPISGHRSVSWYQQTPGQGLQFLFEYFSETQRNKGNFPGRFSGRQFSNSRSEMNVSTLELGDSALYLCASSLNNLPAGELFFGEGSRLTVL.